This TCR beta chain derives from a study of CD8+CD57+ T cells in acquired aplastic anemia. Turning to this clonotype: Its antigen is still unknown.

The study, taken as a whole, reports: Significance was not reached for CD8+ Simpson's diversity between patients and controls.

Genomic DNA, the template, was used for profiling of the TCR beta VDJ and CDR3. Each CDR3 protein gets one entry after TCRdb re-called the reads with MiXCR. The repertoire holds about 400,000 distinct CDR3 sequences, with approximately 70% as singletons. The receptor comes from a human donor in good health, serving as a control. The sample comprised sorted CD4+, CD8+, or CD8+CD57+ T cells (not recorded which) from PBMCs.

The CDR3 nucleotides read TGTGCCATCAGTGTACAGGGGACAGGGTCGCCCCTCCACTTT. This translates into CAISVQGTGSPLHF. The V gene is TRBV10-3, the J gene TRBJ1-6, with 9 bases matching TRBD1. The CDR3 is made up of 14 amino acids. V trimming: 4 bases; J trimming: 13 bases; junction bases outside the gene matches: 8. Germline CDR1 ENHRY, CDR2 SYGVKD.